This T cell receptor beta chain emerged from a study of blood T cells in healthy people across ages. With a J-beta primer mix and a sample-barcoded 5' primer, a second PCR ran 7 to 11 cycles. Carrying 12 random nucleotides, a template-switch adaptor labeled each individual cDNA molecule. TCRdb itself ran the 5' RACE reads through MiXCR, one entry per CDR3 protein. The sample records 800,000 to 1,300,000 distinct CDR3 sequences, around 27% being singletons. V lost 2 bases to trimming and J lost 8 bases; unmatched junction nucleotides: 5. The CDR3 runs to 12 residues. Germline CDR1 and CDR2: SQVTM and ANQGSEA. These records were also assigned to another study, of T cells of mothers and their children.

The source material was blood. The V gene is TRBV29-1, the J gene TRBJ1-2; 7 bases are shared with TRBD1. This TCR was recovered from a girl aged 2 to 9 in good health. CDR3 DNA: TGCAGCGTTGAAAGTCAGGGGGAAGGCTACACCTTC. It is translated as CSVESQGEGYTF. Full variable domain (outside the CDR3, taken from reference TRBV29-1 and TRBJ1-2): SAVISQKPSRDICQRGTSLTIQCQVDSQVTMMFWYRQQPGQSLTLIATANQGSEATYESGFVIDKFPISRPNLTFSTLTVSNMSPEDSSIYLCSVESQGEGYTFGSGTRLTVV.